The present entry profiles one TCR beta chain with its context. Its antigen is not identified. The data stem from a study of T cells in pancreatic ductal adenocarcinoma. Overall study findings and caveats: Comparisons of tumor and blood clonality may show falsely lower tumor diversity. Tumor and blood clonality did not differ significantly, about 0.1 versus 0.065. Blood had more productive templates and roughly 8-fold more unique clonotypes than tumor.

Repertoires were generated with immunoSEQ multiplex PCR, while TCRdb's copy carries only in-frame clones and drops some. The sample yields more than 25,000 clones, over 85% seen once. No neoadjuvant therapy was given to the selected pancreatic ductal adenocarcinoma patients before their surgery. Germline V gene lookup returns CDR1 MDHEN and CDR2 SYDVKM. The CDR3 totals 11 residues. V was pared by 5 bases and J by 8 bases, with 9 bases between. The rearrangement joins TRBV28 to TRBJ1-2; D uncertain. The sequence was obtained from a human donor with pancreatic ductal adenocarcinoma. Material for sequencing was PBMCs. CDR3 coding DNA: TGTGCCAGCAGTCCGTCTTGGGGCTACACCTTC. It yields the protein CASSPSWGYTF.